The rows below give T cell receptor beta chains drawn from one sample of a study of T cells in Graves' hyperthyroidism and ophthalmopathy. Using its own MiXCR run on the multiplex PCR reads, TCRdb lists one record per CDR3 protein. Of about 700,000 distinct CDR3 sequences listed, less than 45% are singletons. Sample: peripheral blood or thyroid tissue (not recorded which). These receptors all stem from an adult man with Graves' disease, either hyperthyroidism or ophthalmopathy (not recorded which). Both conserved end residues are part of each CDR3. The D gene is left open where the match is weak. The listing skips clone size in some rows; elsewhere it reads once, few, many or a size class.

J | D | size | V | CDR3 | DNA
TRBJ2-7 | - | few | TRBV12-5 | CASGLGTTYEQYF | TGTGCTAGTGGTTTGGGGACCACCTACGAGCAGTACTTC
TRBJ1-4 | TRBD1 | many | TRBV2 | CASDRDATNEKLFF | TGTGCCAGCGACAGGGACGCAACTAATGAAAAACTGTTTTTT
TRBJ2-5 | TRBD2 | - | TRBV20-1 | CSAREAGELQETQYF | TGCAGTGCTAGGGAAGCGGGGGAGTTGCAAGAGACCCAGTACTTC
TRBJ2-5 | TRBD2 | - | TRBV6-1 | CASSEASGRAVETQYF | TGTGCCAGCAGTGAAGCTAGCGGGAGGGCCGTGGAGACCCAGTACTTC
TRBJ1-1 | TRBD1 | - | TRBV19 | CASLGQGYTEAFF | TGTGCCAGCCTGGGACAGGGGTACACTGAAGCTTTCTTT
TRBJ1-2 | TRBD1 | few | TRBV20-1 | CSARDQGARDYGYTF | TGCAGTGCTAGAGACCAGGGGGCGCGAGACTATGGCTACACCTTC
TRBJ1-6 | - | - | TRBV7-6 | CASSFDLGRGDSPLHF | TGTGCCAGCAGCTTTGACCTAGGGAGGGGGGATTCACCCCTCCACTTT
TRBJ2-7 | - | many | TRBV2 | CASSDVGWDEQYF | TGTGCCAGCAGTGACGTGGGTTGGGACGAGCAGTACTTC
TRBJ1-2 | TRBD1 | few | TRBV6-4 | CASSAGQGVGYTF | TGTGCCAGCAGTGCAGGACAGGGGGTTGGCTACACCTTC
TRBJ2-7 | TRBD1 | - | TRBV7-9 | CASSLGGQGHEQYF | TGTGCCAGCAGCTTAGGGGGACAGGGACACGAGCAGTACTTC
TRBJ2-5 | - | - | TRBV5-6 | CASSPSTAGQETQYF | TGTGCCAGCAGCCCCAGTACGGCGGGACAAGAGACCCAGTACTTC